This T cell receptor (beta chain) was sequenced for a study of blood T cell repertoires in COVID-19 (dated by TCRdb to about 2020). Looking at the study overall: The collaborator samples originated in the United States, Italy and Spain and spanned the acute and convalescent phases of COVID-19. The prospective study material was composed of cDNA or gDNA derived from T cells, B-cell-depleted T cells, or PBMCs. Deeply sampled blood TCRbeta repertoires from subjects exposed to, actively infected with, or recovered from COVID-19 were included in the dataset. The repertoires were released in a freely available public database intended as a resource for research on the immune response to SARS-CoV-2. Samples were obtained from the ongoing ImmuneRACE study (first 160 participants) and from over 1,000 subjects provided by 6 global collaborators. The sample metadata nearly always contained a de-identified subject ID, COVID-19 status, age in years and sex. Where available, HLA class I and class II types were obtained from metadata supplied by the sample provider rather than from assay-based typing.

The germline V end is reduced by 5 bases and the J end by 4 bases; junction bases left unmatched: 9. CDR3 length: 16 amino acids, cysteine to phenylalanine. Only the CDR3 DNA is retained, 48 bases long and in frame from the first base. Reading the germline V gene gives CDR1 SGHTA and CDR2 FQGTGA. TCRbeta CDR3 regions were amplified from genomic DNA by means of the immunoSEQ Assay, a bias-controlled multiplex PCR. As for the original processing: Within the assay, amplification of reference gene primers was used to estimate how many nucleated cells each sample contained. To quantify the absolute abundance of each unique TCRbeta CDR3 rearrangement, sequence reads were collapsed and filtered. For each sample, productive Simpson clonality was calculated as the square root of Simpson's diversity index across productive rearrangements. TCRdb mirrors the immuneACCESS table, restricted to in-frame sequences. Some clones are absent from its copies; in checked studies, under half trace to an unresolved V gene, and the reason for the others is unknown. V and J calls and clone size are those listed in that table; D and trimming were worked out from the DNA. The sample records about 250,000 clones, about 85% of which are singletons. The ten largest clonotypes hold around 3% of the sample.

General conclusions and limits of the study: How much clinical and demographic metadata was included differed by source and by participant, and the metadata was provided uncurated.

The collaborating institutions used their own protocols to collect whole blood in K2EDTA tubes. For TCRbeta analysis, collaborators shipped samples in one of three forms: frozen whole blood, isolated PBMCs, or DNA extracted from either of those sample types. Notes on this clone: The antigen it recognizes is unknown. There are no base qualities to consult, and no much larger clone falls within one base.

The clonotype comes from a man aged 18 to 29 with active or convalescent COVID-19. The sample consisted of peripheral blood. The rearrangement joined TRBV7-3 to TRBJ2-1; 9 bases in the middle match TRBD2. CDR3 sequence: CASSPQWTSEYNEQFF. The nucleotide sequence is given as TGTGCCAGCAGCCCTCAGTGGACTAGCGAATACAATGAGCAGTTCTTC.